This T cell receptor beta chain appears in the sequencing data of a study of blood T cell repertoires in COVID-19 (dated by TCRdb to about 2020). Describing the broader study: The collaborator samples originated in the United States, Italy and Spain and spanned the acute and convalescent phases of COVID-19. Where available, HLA class I and class II types were obtained from metadata supplied by the sample provider rather than from assay-based typing. The sample metadata nearly always contained a de-identified subject ID, COVID-19 status, age in years and sex. The repertoires were released in a freely available public database meant as a resource for research on the immune response to SARS-CoV-2. Samples were obtained from the ongoing ImmuneRACE study (first 160 participants) and from over 1,000 subjects provided by 6 global collaborators. The material from the prospective study consisted of cDNA or gDNA derived from T cells, B-cell-depleted T cells, or PBMCs. Deeply sampled blood TCRbeta repertoires from subjects exposed to, actively infected with, or recovered from COVID-19 were included in the dataset. Results and caveats for the whole study, not just this receptor: How much clinical and demographic metadata was included differed by source and by participant, and the metadata was provided uncurated.

Each collaborating institution followed its own protocols to collect whole blood in K2EDTA tubes. For TCRbeta analysis, collaborators shipped samples in one of three forms: frozen whole blood, isolated PBMCs, or DNA extracted from either of those sample types. TCRbeta CDR3 regions were amplified from genomic DNA by means of the immunoSEQ Assay, a bias-controlled multiplex PCR. As for how the authors treated the data: The number of nucleated cells in each sample was estimated by amplification of reference gene primers within the assay. Sequence reads were collapsed and filtered to measure the absolute abundance of every unique TCRbeta CDR3 rearrangement. For each sample, productive Simpson clonality was calculated as the square root of Simpson's diversity index over productive rearrangements. This is the immuneACCESS table as TCRdb keeps it, with only in-frame sequences that have V and J called. A part of the clones is gone; compared with another copy, unresolved V genes explain less than half, and the rest is unexplained. From that table come the V and J calls and clone size; the DNA was used to work out D and trimming. Here the sample has 200,000 to 300,000 clones; just under 90% occur a single time. Roughly 3.7% of the sample is in the top ten clones.

The CDR3, from cysteine to phenylalanine, totals 13 residues. Left in the record is the CDR3 DNA by itself, 39 bases read in frame from the first base. Between the V and J ends, shortened by 0 bases and 3 bases respectively, the junction contains 6 bases. The germline V gene encodes CDR1 SGHRS and CDR2 YFSETQ. To note about this clone: The antigen it binds to is not known. It has no much larger one-base neighbor in the sample; base qualities were not kept.

This TCR was sampled from a woman aged 40 to 55 with acute or convalescent COVID-19. The receptor chain draws on TRBV5-1 and TRBJ1-1, with no confident D gene call. The specimen sequenced was peripheral blood. The nucleotide sequence reads as follows: TGCGCCAGCAGCTTGGTTCGGGACACTGAAGCTTTCTTT. This translates into CASSLVRDTEAFF.